Each of the 22 T cell receptor beta chains below was sequenced from the same sample in a study of technical replicates of blood from a handful of donors. The method was immunoSEQ multiplex PCR; TCRdb's version includes in-frame clones alone and lacks a portion of them. The sample comprises about 71,000 clones, roughly 96% of which are singletons, and approximately 0.2% rests with the top ten. The sequenced material came from T cells isolated from PBMCs. All receptors come from a human donor in good health.

This sequence joins TRBV29-1 and TRBJ1-5, with 9 bases matching TRBD1. Germline CDR1 and CDR2: SQVTM and ANQGSEA. The CDR3 totals 14 residues. Trimming removed 6 bases from V and 4 bases from J; junction bases left unmatched: 7. CDR3 amino acids: CSVAGTGQNQPQHF. CDR3 sequence (DNA): TGCAGCGTAGCCGGGACAGGGCAGAATCAGCCCCAGCATTTT.

The chain employs TRBV9 and TRBJ1-4, with 7 bases matching TRBD1. Trimming at V came to 4 bases and at J to 7 bases, leaving 4 bases not matched to a gene. There are 13 residues in the CDR3. Per germline, CDR1 SGDLS and CDR2 YYNGEE. CDR3: CASSPRTGEKLFF. In DNA form, the CDR3 reads TGTGCCAGCAGCCCCAGGACAGGTGAAAAACTGTTTTTT.

J is TRBJ2-7 and V is TRBV7-9; no clear D gene. Germline CDR1 SEHNR, CDR2 FQNEAQ (reference sequence). The CDR3 has 12 amino acids. The V end lost 6 bases, the J end lost 4 bases, and 10 bases lay between the germline ends. The CDR3 region is CASSPGIYEQYF. The CDR3, as DNA: TGTGCCAGCAGTCCAGGTATTTACGAGCAGTACTTC.

The chain uses TRBV19 and TRBJ2-2; 7 nucleotides match TRBD1. CDR1 LNHDA and CDR2 SQIVND come from the germline V gene (reference sequence). The CDR3 totals 17 residues. J was trimmed by 1 base and V by 3 bases; bases with no gene match: 8. CDR3 protein: CASSIGRGGLNTGELFF. The DNA of the CDR3 is TGTGCCAGTAGTATTGGGCGAGGGGGCTTGAACACCGGGGAGCTGTTTTTT. Based on the CDR3 plus reference TRBV19 and TRBJ2-2, the full variable domain is DGGITQSPKYLFRKEGQNVTLSCEQNLNHDAMYWYRQDPGQGLRLIYYSQIVNDFQKGDIAEGYSVSREKKESFPLTVTSAQKNPTAFYLCASSIGRGGLNTGELFFGEGSRLTVL.

The CDR3 protein is CASSSTGGNTEAFF. The CDR3 region has the DNA TGTGCCAGCAGCTCGACAGGAGGGAACACTGAAGCTTTCTTT. The chain combines TRBV7-3 with TRBJ1-1; D might be TRBD1 (6 bases). Trimming removed 4 bases at V and 1 base at J, with 10 bases between. CDR3 length equals 14 residues. The V gene's germline CDR1 is SGHTA and CDR2 FQGTGA.

The chain is built from TRBV11-3 and TRBJ1-1; D gene unclear. The CDR3 spans 14 residues. Germline assignment: CDR1 SGHNT and CDR2 YENEEA. V lost 0 bases and J lost 2, with 7 bases in between. This CDR3 reads CASSLEPGNTEAFF. The CDR3 DNA reads as TGTGCCAGCAGCTTAGAGCCGGGTAACACTGAAGCTTTCTTT.

CDR3 sequence reads: CASSYLAGETTTQYF. The CDR3 DNA sequence: TGTGCCAGCAGTTATCTAGCGGGAGAAACTACGACGCAGTACTTC. The chain carries TRBV6-6 and TRBJ2-7; TRBD2 matches 10 bases. The CDR3 has 15 amino acids. J lost 9 bases, V lost 3 bases, and 11 bases had no gene match. Germline assignment: CDR1 MNHNY and CDR2 SVGAGI (reference sequence).

The rearrangement uses TRBV28 and TRBJ1-2; D unresolved. There are 14 residues in the CDR3. Trimming cost V 6 bases and J 0 bases, with 11 bases left between them. CDR1 is MDHEN, CDR2 SYDVKM, per germline. CDR3 DNA sequence: TGTGCCAGCAGCATCCAATCCCCTAACTATGGCTACACCTTC. This encodes CASSIQSPNYGYTF.

The sample holds one count of this clone. V and J are TRBV10-2 and TRBJ2-7; a weak D match, TRBD2 (6 bases). V shed 6 bases and J shed 3 bases, with 9 bases lying between them. Germline assignment: CDR1 WSHSY and CDR2 SAAADI. The CDR3 runs 12 residues. In nucleotides, the CDR3 is TGCGCCAGCAGCCGGGACTTCTACGAGCAGTACTTC. Translated, it gives CASSRDFYEQYF.

This chain connects TRBV5-1 to TRBJ1-1; 9 bases align to TRBD1. This CDR3 is built from 17 residues. Germline loops: CDR1 SGHRS, CDR2 YFSETQ. The junction had 9 bases not matched to a gene; V was cut back by 0 bases and J by 3 bases. The CDR3: CASSLVSGTGRHTEAFF. CDR3 nucleotides: TGCGCCAGCAGCTTGGTTTCTGGGACAGGGCGACACACTGAAGCTTTCTTT.

The CDR3 region has the DNA TGCAGCGTTGCAGGGGGAATCTCCTACGAGCAGTACTTC. The encoded protein is CSVAGGISYEQYF. The J gene is TRBJ2-7, the V gene TRBV29-1, with 7 nucleotides matching TRBD1. The germline CDR1 and CDR2 sequences are SQVTM and ANQGSEA. The CDR3 is 13 amino acids. V lost 4 bases to trimming and J lost 0 bases; unmatched junction nucleotides: 3.

V and J are TRBV7-9 and TRBJ2-7; 9 bases fit TRBD2. From germline, CDR1 is SEHNR and CDR2 FQNEAQ (reference sequence). The trim removed 2 bases at V and 2 bases at J, leaving 4 bases unmatched. This CDR3 has 15 amino acids. The CDR3 DNA follows: TGTGCCAGCAGCTTACTTCCTAGCGGGACCTACGAGCAGTACTTC. Translating gives CASSLLPSGTYEQYF.

This sequence joins TRBV9 and TRBJ1-1; no clear D gene. CDR1 SGDLS and CDR2 YYNGEE come from the germline V gene. CDR3 length: 13 residues. Trimming cost V 1 base and J 1 base, with 5 bases left between them. CDR3 protein: CASSVYWNTEAFF. CDR3 DNA sequence: TGTGCCAGCAGCGTATATTGGAACACTGAAGCTTTCTTT.

Only one count was recorded for this clone. The rearrangement joins TRBV5-4 to TRBJ2-2; 9 bases line up with TRBD2. The CDR3 is 15 residues long. Germline CDR1 and CDR2: SGHNT and YYREEE (reference sequence). Germline trimming cut 2 bases from V and 6 bases from J; bases unmatched to any gene: 5. In DNA form, the CDR3 reads TGTGCCAGCAGCTTCACCACTAGCGGGCCCGGGGAGCTGTTTTTT. It translates to CASSFTTSGPGELFF. Complete variable domain (other parts from reference TRBV5-4 and TRBJ2-2): ETGVTQSPTHLIKTRGQQVTLRCSSQSGHNTVSWYQQALGQGPQFIFQYYREEENGRGNFPPRFSGLQFPNYSSELNVNALELDDSALYLCASSFTTSGPGELFFGEGSRLTVL.

The chain carries TRBV4-1 and TRBJ2-1; 14 nucleotides align to TRBD2. Trimming cost V 2 bases and J 10 bases; bases outside gene matches: 4. Germline V gene data show CDR1 as MGHRA and CDR2 as YSYEKL. This CDR3 is 15 amino acids long. This chain's CDR3 is CASSQTTSGGGEQFF. The DNA for the CDR3 is TGCGCCAGCAGCCAAACGACTAGCGGGGGGGGAGAGCAGTTCTTC.

The V and J genes are TRBV5-4 and TRBJ2-7, with TRBD1 matching over 9 bases. The CDR3 consists of 16 residues. Unmatched junction bases numbered 7, after V lost 2 bases and J lost 1 base. Per germline, CDR1 SGHNT and CDR2 YYREEE (reference sequence). CDR3 in DNA: TGTGCCAGCAGCTTAGTCCCGGGACAGGGATCCTACGAGCAGTACTTC. Encoded protein: CASSLVPGQGSYEQYF.

This clone was seen a single time. V gene TRBV5-6 combines with J gene TRBJ1-4; D is unclear. The CDR3 is 15 residues long. Germline loops: CDR1 SGHDT, CDR2 YYEEEE. V lost 1 base and J 8 bases, leaving 15 bases between the germline ends. Written as DNA, the CDR3 is TGTGCCAGCAGCTTGTGGGAGGGCCAAAGGGAAAAACTGTTTTTT. It specifies CASSLWEGQREKLFF.

The rearrangement joins TRBV27 to TRBJ1-1; 7 nucleotides agree with TRBD1. The V segment lost 6 bases and the J segment 8 bases; nucleotides outside the gene matches: 18. Germline CDR1 MNHEY, CDR2 SMNVEV (reference sequence). The CDR3 runs to 16 residues. CDR3 nucleotides: TGTGCCAGCAGCCTTGGGGACAGCACTCTTCTACGAGAAGCTTTCTTT. Amino acid sequence: CASSLGDSTLLREAFF.

The genes are TRBV28 and TRBJ2-7, with D hard to call. The CDR3 consists of 12 residues. CDR1 and CDR2 (germline): MDHEN, SYDVKM. The V end was cut by 4 bases, the J end by 3 bases, with 7 bases between. The CDR3 DNA reads TGTGCCAGCAGTTCAAGCCTCTACGAGCAGTACTTC. Translated: CASSSSLYEQYF.

The chain is built from TRBV2 and TRBJ1-2; TRBD1 agrees at 7 bases. The CDR3 covers 14 residues. V shed 7 bases, J shed 4 bases, and the junction held 9 bases outside the gene matches. Per germline, CDR1 SNHLY and CDR2 FYNNEI. CDR3 nucleotide sequence: TGTGCCAGCACTCCGGGACAGCGAACCTATGGCTACACCTTC. It is translated as CASTPGQRTYGYTF.

V is TRBV9 and J is TRBJ2-6; possibly TRBD1 for D (6 bases). V lost 0 bases to trimming and J lost 4 bases, with 8 bases between them. The germline V gene encodes CDR1 SGDLS and CDR2 YYNGEE. The CDR3 has 15 amino acids. CDR3 amino acids: CASSVVGAGANVLTF. The CDR3 DNA is TGTGCCAGCAGCGTAGTGGGGGCCGGGGCCAACGTCCTGACTTTC.

The chain combines TRBV14 with TRBJ1-1, with 9 bases identical to TRBD1. J was trimmed by 0 bases and V by 4 bases; bases with no gene match: 3. Per germline, CDR1 SGHDN and CDR2 FVKESK. This CDR3 is 15 amino acids long. In DNA, the CDR3 is TGTGCCAGCAGCCCTTGGGACAGGGTGAACACTGAAGCTTTCTTT. Translation: CASSPWDRVNTEAFF.